The clone carrying this T cell receptor (beta chain) was seen a handful of times. The source of the sample is a study of early T cells in non-severe SARS-CoV-2 infection. Study at large: Bulk RNA isolated from unsorted whole blood underwent sequencing; chains were not paired.

Individual cDNA molecules received unique molecular identifiers. TCRdb re-analysed the 5' RACE reads in MiXCR, keeping a single row per CDR3 protein. The sample has more than 85,000 distinct CDR3 sequences; roughly 13% are singletons. Germline CDR1 and CDR2: SGHRS and YFSETQ. There are 16 residues in the CDR3. Trimming left V 1 base short and J 1 base short, with 13 bases between. This specimen consisted of whole blood, obtained at baseline. The chain joins TRBV5-1 to TRBJ2-3; D not resolved. The clonotype was recovered from an adult who was a healthcare worker with PCR-confirmed SARS-CoV-2 infection or an uninfected control (not recorded which). The CDR3 protein is CASSLMTSPGTDTQYF. As DNA, the CDR3 is TGCGCCAGCAGCTTGATGACTTCTCCAGGCACAGATACGCAGTATTTT.